Below, 3 T cell receptor beta chains from the same sample are listed, as sequenced in a study of blood T cell repertoires in COVID-19. Profiled with immunoSEQ multiplex PCR; TCRdb holds only in-frame clones, not every one. The sample holds tens of thousands of clones, 83% seen once. The sample taken for sequencing was peripheral blood. All receptors derive from a man aged 50 to 60 with COVID-19, enrolled during active disease.

This chain links TRBV18 with TRBJ2-1; TRBD2 matches at 11 bases. V gave up 3 bases and J gave up 0 bases; unmatched junction bases: 4. The CDR3 spans 17 residues. Germline CDR1 and CDR2: KGHSH and LQKENI. The CDR3, as DNA: TGTGCCAGCTCACCTTTGACTAGCGGGAACTCCTACAATGAGCAGTTCTTC. It encodes CASSPLTSGNSYNEQFF.

The rearrangement joins TRBV27 to TRBJ1-6; D uncertain. The length of the CDR3 is 16 residues. The V gene lost 2 bases and the J gene lost 0 bases, with 8 bases spanning the gap. Germline V gene data show CDR1 as MNHEY and CDR2 as SMNVEV (reference sequence). CDR3 nucleotides: TGTGCCAGCAGTTTACTCCCTCGCTCCTATAATTCACCCCTCCACTTT. Residues: CASSLLPRSYNSPLHF.

The rearrangement joins TRBV9 to TRBJ2-2; 8 nucleotides agree with TRBD1. The junction had 5 bases not matched to a gene; V was cut back by 0 bases and J by 4 bases. Germline CDR1 reads SGDLS; CDR2 reads YYNGEE. The CDR3 runs 16 residues. CDR3 bases: TGTGCCAGCAGCGTAGTGCAGGGGGCGGGCACCGGGGAGCTGTTTTTT. Its protein product is CASSVVQGAGTGELFF.